Sequencing of this TCR beta chain was carried out in a study of cytotoxic CD8 clonotypes in ibrutinib-treated CLL. Library input was about 1.8 micrograms of DNA from cryopreserved PBMCs. Study results and limitations: At progression, clonality fell back toward baseline after rising at ibrutinib response.

Assay: immunoSEQ multiplex PCR; the TCRdb copy retains only in-frame clones and omits some. The repertoire holds 50,000 to 60,000 clones, with roughly 85% as singletons. The V end was cut by 0 bases, the J end by 2 bases, with 5 bases between. CDR3 length: 15 amino acids. Germline-derived CDR1 and CDR2 are SEHNR and FQNEAQ (reference sequence). Worth noting for this clone: Its antigen remains unidentified.

The sequence came from a human donor with chronic lymphocytic leukemia. The chain combines TRBV7-9 with TRBJ2-6; perhaps TRBD1 as D (5 bases). Sequenced material: PBMCs, taken after 24 months of ibrutinib treatment. The CDR3 bases are TGTGCCAGCAGCTTAGCAGGGGCTGGGGCCAACGTCCTGACTTTC. Protein sequence: CASSLAGAGANVLTF. Full variable domain (missing parts from reference TRBV7-9 and TRBJ2-6): DTGVSQNPRHKITKRGQNVTFRCDPISEHNRLYWYRQTLGQGPEFLTYFQNEAQLEKSRLLSDRFSAERPKGSFSTLEIQRTEQGDSAMYLCASSLAGAGANVLTFGAGSRLTVL.